The 23 T cell receptor beta chains below were found in one sample sequenced in a study of blood T cell repertoires in COVID-19. Clones were read by immunoSEQ multiplex PCR, and TCRdb kept only the in-frame ones, dropping some. This table has fewer than 400,000 clones, 85% to 90% appearing once. The specimen was PBMCs or T cells enriched from blood (not recorded which). Receptor source: a man aged 25-45 years who had recovered from COVID-19.

V is TRBV5-1 and J is TRBJ1-1; D possibly corresponds to TRBD1 (5 bases). Germline V gene data show CDR1 as SGHRS and CDR2 as YFSETQ. This CDR3 region has 13 residues. Deletions cut 3 bases from V and 1 base from J, with 7 bases between. The CDR3 sequence: CASSSRENTEAFF. CDR3 sequence (DNA): TGCGCCAGCAGCTCCAGGGAGAACACTGAAGCTTTCTTT.

This chain uses TRBV5-1 with TRBJ2-1; TRBD2 matches 9 bases. This CDR3 comprises 18 residues. The germline CDR1 and CDR2 sequences are SGHRS and YFSETQ. V dropped 0 bases and J dropped 3; count of bases not matched to a gene: 10. Here the CDR3 DNA reads TGCGCCAGCAGCTTGGGTTCGGTAGCGGGGGACCTCTACAATGAGCAGTTCTTC. Encoded protein: CASSLGSVAGDLYNEQFF.

The rearrangement uses TRBV25-1 and TRBJ2-1; 10 nucleotides match TRBD2. Germline V gene lookup returns CDR1 MGHDK and CDR2 SYGVNS. This CDR3 is built from 16 residues. V lost 4 bases, J lost 0 bases, and 3 bases stayed unmatched. CDR3 DNA sequence: TGTGCCAGCAGTGGGGGACTAGCGAACTCCTACAATGAGCAGTTCTTC. This gives the protein CASSGGLANSYNEQFF.

The chain carries TRBV15 and TRBJ1-2; TRBD1 aligns across 9 bases. Per germline, CDR1 LNHNV and CDR2 YYDKDF (reference sequence). The CDR3 extends over 16 amino acids. The V segment lost 0 bases and the J segment 1 base; nucleotides outside the gene matches: 3. The CDR3 region is CATSRDRTGVNYGYTF. DNA for the CDR3: TGTGCCACCAGCAGAGACCGGACAGGGGTTAACTATGGCTACACCTTC. Together with reference TRBV15 and TRBJ1-2, the CDR3 gives the full variable domain: DAMVIQNPRYQVTQFGKPVTLSCSQTLNHNVMYWYQQKSSQAPKLLFHYYDKDFNNEADTPDNFQSRRPNTSFCFLDIRSPGLGDTAMYLCATSRDRTGVNYGYTFGSGTRLTVV.

This clone was observed a few times. This sequence joins TRBV6-5 and TRBJ1-6; D may be TRBD1 (5 bases). Germline CDR1 is MNHEY and CDR2 is SVGAGI. This CDR3 contains 15 residues. With 6 bases removed from V and 3 bases from J, the gap between germline ends came to 12 bases. For the CDR3, the DNA is TGTGCCAGCAGCCTAGGGGTACTCTATAATTCACCCCTCCACTTT. Protein product: CASSLGVLYNSPLHF.

The rearrangement links TRBV7-2 to TRBJ1-1, with D hard to call. Germline V gene lookup returns CDR1 SGHTA and CDR2 FQGNSA. CDR3 length: 15 amino acids. Trimming removed 2 bases at V and 0 bases at J, with 10 bases between. In DNA, the CDR3 is TGTGCCAGCAGCTTATCCCGCAGAATGAACACTGAAGCTTTCTTT. The encoded protein is CASSLSRRMNTEAFF.

This clone has just a few counts. V is TRBV5-6 and J is TRBJ1-5; D might be TRBD1 (5 bases). The CDR3 has 14 amino acids. CDR1 SGHDT and CDR2 YYEEEE come from the germline V gene. Trimming left V 6 bases short and J 5 bases short, with 15 bases between. The CDR3 bases are TGTGCCAGCACCCGACGGGCAGGGCATCAGCCCCAGCATTTT. This encodes CASTRRAGHQPQHF. The entire variable domain, with the rest obtained from reference TRBV5-6 and TRBJ1-5, is as follows: DAGVTQSPTHLIKTRGQQVTLRCSPKSGHDTVSWYQQALGQGPQFIFQYYEEEERQRGNFPDRFSGHQFPNYSSELNVNALLLGDSALYLCASTRRAGHQPQHFGDGTRLSIL.

This clone appeared once. The J gene is TRBJ1-1, the V gene TRBV5-1; the D is unclear. The V gene lost 1 base and the J gene lost 1 base, with 8 bases spanning the gap. The CDR3 spans 14 residues. CDR1 is SGHRS and CDR2 is YFSETQ in the germline V gene. This CDR3 is CASSLSQANTEAFF. The CDR3 DNA follows: TGCGCCAGCAGCTTGAGTCAGGCGAACACTGAAGCTTTCTTT. Using reference TRBV5-1 and TRBJ1-1 for the parts outside the CDR3, the full variable domain is KAGVTQTPRYLIKTRGQQVTLSCSPISGHRSVSWYQQTPGQGLQFLFEYFSETQRNKGNFPGRFSGRQFSNSRSEMNVSTLELGDSALYLCASSLSQANTEAFFGQGTRLTVV.

V is TRBV4-2 and J is TRBJ2-1, with TRBD2 matching 8 bases. Germline CDR1 and CDR2: LGHNA and YNFKEQ. Losses at the gene ends were 1 base for V and 4 bases for J; bases not matched to a gene: 6. This CDR3 is built from 16 residues. CDR3 DNA: TGTGCCAGCAGCCAAGCCGGGACTAGAGGGTACAATGAGCAGTTCTTC. Protein sequence: CASSQAGTRGYNEQFF.

This chain links TRBV12-3 or TRBV12-4 with TRBJ1-1, with 7 bases aligning to TRBD1. The CDR3 runs 13 residues. Unmatched junction bases numbered 7, after V lost 5 bases and J lost 7 bases. For the CDR3, the DNA is TGTGCCAGCAGTCTGGGGGACAGCAGTGAAGCTTTCTTT. Residues: CASSLGDSSEAFF.

The CDR3, as DNA: TGTGCCAGCTCACCTTCAACAGCAGGCCCTGGAAACACCATATATTTT. It translates to CASSPSTAGPGNTIYF. V is TRBV18 and J is TRBJ1-3; the D is unclear. The CDR3 spans 16 residues. Trimming shortened V by 3 bases and J by 2 bases, and 14 bases separated the two germline ends. Germline-derived CDR1 and CDR2 are KGHSH and LQKENI.

The V and J genes are TRBV18 and TRBJ2-5; 8 nucleotides line up with TRBD1. Germline V gene lookup returns CDR1 KGHSH and CDR2 LQKENI. The CDR3 covers 12 residues. Trimming removed 6 bases from V and 6 bases from J; junction bases left unmatched: 3. The DNA for the CDR3 is TGTGCCAGCTCCCGACAGGGGAAGACCCAGTACTTC. As protein: CASSRQGKTQYF.

The rearrangement uses TRBV21-1 and TRBJ2-3; whether TRBD1, the table's D call, matches the DNA was not checked. TRBV21-1 is a known pseudogene. The CDR3 has 16 amino acids. CDR3 sequence reads: CASSSFKGLPTDTQYF. CDR3 DNA sequence: TGTGCCAGCAGCAGCTTTAAGGGGCTCCCCACAGATACGCAGTATTTT.

This chain connects TRBV11-3 to TRBJ2-5; 11 bases align to TRBD2. Trimming at V came to 4 bases and at J to 5 bases, leaving 6 bases not matched to a gene. Per the germline V gene, CDR1 is SGHNT and CDR2 is YENEEA. The CDR3 contains 15 residues. CDR3 nucleotide sequence: TGTGCCAGCAGCTCCCTAGCGGGAGGCGGGGAGACCCAGTACTTC. Amino acids: CASSSLAGGGETQYF.

V is TRBV5-4 and J is TRBJ1-2; tentatively, D is TRBD1 (5 bases). The germline gives CDR1 SGHNT, CDR2 YYREEE (reference sequence). The CDR3 has 14 amino acids. Trimming cost V 4 bases and J 8 bases, with 18 bases left between them. The CDR3 DNA follows: TGTGCCAGCAGCCGGGGACTGTTGCGTGAGGGCTACACCTTC. It encodes CASSRGLLREGYTF. The complete variable domain, with remaining parts taken from reference TRBV5-4 and TRBJ1-2, reads ETGVTQSPTHLIKTRGQQVTLRCSSQSGHNTVSWYQQALGQGPQFIFQYYREEENGRGNFPPRFSGLQFPNYSSELNVNALELDDSALYLCASSRGLLREGYTFGSGTRLTVV.

The chain links TRBV9 to TRBJ2-2, with 7 nucleotides matching TRBD1. The CDR3 spans 16 residues. CDR1 SGDLS and CDR2 YYNGEE come from the germline V gene. The ends lost 1 base at V and 6 bases at J; junction bases unmatched: 9. The chain's CDR3 is CASSVLSNRGAGELFF. As DNA, the CDR3 is TGTGCCAGCAGCGTACTATCAAACAGGGGCGCCGGGGAGCTGTTTTTT.

The chain links TRBV19 to TRBJ1-2; D is unresolved. The V gene's germline CDR1 is LNHDA and CDR2 SQIVND (reference sequence). CDR3 size: 13 residues. Trimming left V 3 bases short and J 3 bases short, with 8 bases between. This CDR3 is CASSMQQYYGYTF. The CDR3 region has the DNA TGTGCCAGTAGTATGCAACAGTACTATGGCTACACCTTC. The whole variable domain, filled in from reference TRBV19 and TRBJ1-2, reads DGGITQSPKYLFRKEGQNVTLSCEQNLNHDAMYWYRQDPGQGLRLIYYSQIVNDFQKGDIAEGYSVSREKKESFPLTVTSAQKNPTAFYLCASSMQQYYGYTFGSGTRLTVV.

The chain is built from TRBV6-5 and TRBJ1-5; tentatively, D is TRBD1 (6 bases). This CDR3 has 15 residues. With 7 bases removed from V and 7 bases from J, the gap between germline ends came to 20 bases. Germline CDR1 reads MNHEY; CDR2 reads SVGAGI. The CDR3 nucleotides are TGTGCCAGCACCCGCGAGGGGGGGCCGTGGCAGCCCCAGCATTTT. Its translation is CASTREGGPWQPQHF.

The chain employs TRBV3-1 (or the pseudogene TRBV3-2) and TRBJ2-7; D perhaps matches TRBD2 (6 bases). Germline V gene lookup returns CDR1 LGHDT and CDR2 YNNKEL (reference sequence). The CDR3 length is 12 residues. V lost 4 bases, J lost 7 bases, and 11 bases lay in between. The CDR3 protein is CASSRRAGEQYF. DNA of the CDR3: TGTGCCAGCAGCCGCCGCGCGGGGGAGCAGTACTTC.

The chain couples TRBV5-1 to TRBJ1-1; D uncertain. CDR1 is SGHRS and CDR2 is YFSETQ in the germline V gene. Trimming left V 0 bases short and J 2 bases short, with 8 bases between. CDR3 length equals 14 residues. The DNA for the CDR3 is TGCGCCAGCAGCTTGGAAGCGAGAAACACTGAAGCTTTCTTT. This sequence encodes CASSLEARNTEAFF.

The chain joins TRBV19 to TRBJ1-2; D is unclear. This CDR3 region has 13 residues. The germline CDR1 and CDR2 sequences are LNHDA and SQIVND (reference sequence). Trimming took 7 bases from V and 5 from J, leaving 14 bases between them. CDR3 region: CASNYEEGYGYTF. In DNA form, the CDR3 reads TGTGCCAGTAACTACGAGGAGGGATATGGCTACACCTTC.

The rearrangement links TRBV11-2 to TRBJ2-5, with TRBD1 identical over 7 bases. V shed 1 base and J 5 bases; nucleotides not matched to a gene: 10. The CDR3 is made up of 16 amino acids. Germline assignment: CDR1 SGHAT and CDR2 FQNNGV. The CDR3: CASSLAVTGARETQYF. CDR3 DNA sequence: TGTGCCAGCAGCTTAGCCGTTACAGGGGCTAGGGAGACCCAGTACTTC.

The J gene is TRBJ1-1, the V gene TRBV30, with unresolved D. V lost 7 bases and J lost 3, with 15 bases in between. The CDR3 runs 13 residues. The germline V gene encodes CDR1 GTSNPN and CDR2 SVGIG (reference sequence). In DNA form, the CDR3 reads TGTGCCTCCAGTACAGTGGGTCACACTGAAGCTTTCTTT. Protein: CASSTVGHTEAFF.